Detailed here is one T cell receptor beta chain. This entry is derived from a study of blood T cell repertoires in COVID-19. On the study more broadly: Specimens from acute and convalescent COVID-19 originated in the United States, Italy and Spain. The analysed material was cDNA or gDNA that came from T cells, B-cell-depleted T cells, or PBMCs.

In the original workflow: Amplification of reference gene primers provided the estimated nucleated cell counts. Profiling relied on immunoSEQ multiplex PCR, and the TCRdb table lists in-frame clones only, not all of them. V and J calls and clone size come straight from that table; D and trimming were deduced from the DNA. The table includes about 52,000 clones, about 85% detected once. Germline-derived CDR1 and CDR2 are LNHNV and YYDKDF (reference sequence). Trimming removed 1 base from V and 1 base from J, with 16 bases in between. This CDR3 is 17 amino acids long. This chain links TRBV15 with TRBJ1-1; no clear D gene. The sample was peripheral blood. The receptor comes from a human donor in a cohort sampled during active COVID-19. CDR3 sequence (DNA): TGTGCCACCAGCAGAGTAATAGGGAGGAGGGCGAACACTGAAGCTTTCTTT. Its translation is CATSRVIGRRANTEAFF.